These 3 T cell receptor beta chains share one sample of origin, sequenced in a study of cytomegalovirus exposure and HLA in healthy donors. Primers: 60 Vbeta forward and 13 Jbeta reverse. Generated by immunoSEQ multiplex PCR, the TCRdb table keeps only in-frame clones and is missing some. Of over 150,000 clones listed, around 77% were seen once; the top ten hold roughly 3.6%. Sequencing was done on a sample of PBMCs. These TCRs come from a man aged 25 to 40 in good health and CMV-seropositive.

The chain has TRBV5-6 and TRBJ2-4, with 7 bases matching TRBD1. With 4 bases clipped from V and 8 bases from J, the junction kept 6 bases outside the gene matches. Per germline, CDR1 SGHDT and CDR2 YYEEEE. This CDR3 spans 13 amino acids. The CDR3 nucleotides read TGTGCCAGCAGCCCGACAGGGAAGGACATTCAGTACTTC. Its protein is CASSPTGKDIQYF.

V and J are TRBV7-2 and TRBJ2-4; D possibly corresponds to TRBD2 (6 bases). The V and J ends lost 5 bases and 1 base respectively, with 15 bases between them. Germline assignment: CDR1 SGHTA and CDR2 FQGNSA. This CDR3 spans 16 amino acids. DNA for the CDR3: TGTGCCAGCAGCCTTTTTGGGGGGTCGGCCAAAAACATTCAGTACTTC. Protein product: CASSLFGGSAKNIQYF.

This clone has only one observation. Relative to the germline gene, one junction end is altered; a read error may explain this. The chain has TRBV6-1 and TRBJ2-7; D is undetermined. The CDR3 has 11 amino acids. CDR1 is MNHNS, CDR2 SASEGT, per germline. CDR3 residues: CASSQYYGQYF. CDR3 nucleotide sequence: TGTGCCAGCAGCCAGTACTACGGGCAGTACTTC.